This T cell receptor (beta chain) was identified in a study of OX40 agonist ivuxolimab in advanced cancers. Study as a whole: Administration of intravenous ivuxolimab to patients occurred every 2 weeks at 0.01 to 10 mg/kg. Of the patients, three showed partial responses, one with hepatocellular carcinoma and two with cutaneous melanoma. The study's findings and limits: Some of the lowest clonal expansion was seen in partial responders at 0.1-3.0 mg/kg. The specificity for antigen of the expanded peripheral T cells was not determined.

The germline CDR1 and CDR2 sequences are SNHLY and FYNNEI. The CDR3 consists of 15 residues. Trimming cost V 7 bases and J 7 bases; bases outside gene matches: 8. This clone was found a few times. No antigen is known for it. Clones were sequenced by immunoSEQ multiplex PCR, and TCRdb holds only the in-frame ones, with some missing. This table has tens of thousands of clones, about nine tenths appearing once. Source: CD4+ or CD8+ T cells sorted from blood, taken in a trial of the OX40 agonist ivuxolimab. The clonotype originates from an adult with an advanced solid tumor such as melanoma, head and neck, liver or kidney cancer. The chain uses TRBV2 and TRBJ2-4; 12 bases are a match to TRBD1. The CDR3 sequence: CASIVGQGARNIQYF. CDR3 sequence (DNA): TGTGCCAGCATTGTGGGACAGGGGGCTCGGAACATTCAGTACTTC.